These 21 T cell receptor beta chains were sequenced from one sample in a study of T cell repertoires in cytomegalovirus infection (dated by TCRdb to the late 2010s). The treatment or condition label here, explained by the study, means: in vitro stimulation with specific CMV peptide epitopes to enrich CMV-specific T cells. Antigens for these TCRs are unknown. The sequencing machine was an Illumina HiSeq 1500. The public reads were quality trimmed at Q25 with fastp and then assembled into clones with MiXCR by TCRdb, keeping productive beta chains. One record per CDR3 amino acid sequence lists the most common genes and DNA. In this sample the table shows 600,000 to 700,000 distinct CDR3 sequences, around 35% of which occur a single time. The ten top clones hold approximately 18% of the sample. Sample: cultured PBMCs, taken from culture after CMV antigen stimulation. These receptors were collected from a human donor in good health (CMV status not recorded). Some clones in this sample may be carry-over from other donors' samples.

Many counts were recorded for this clonotype. For the CDR3, the DNA is TGTGCCAGCAGGTCCCGGGGGACCAGGACCCAGTACTTC. Residues: CASRSRGTRTQYF. The chain couples TRBV7-8 to TRBJ2-5; the D gene is possibly TRBD2 (6 bases). CDR3 length equals 13 residues. Germline V CDR1 and CDR2: SGHVS, FQNEAQ. Trimming took off 6 bases at V and 7 bases at J, with 15 bases between the two ends. The full variable domain, with the rest looked up from reference TRBV7-8 and TRBJ2-5, is GAGVSQSPRYKVAKRGQDVALRCDPISGHVSLFWYQQALGQGPEFLTYFQNEAQLDKSGLPSDRFFAERPEGSVSTLKIQRTQQEDSAVYLCASRSRGTRTQYFGPGTRLLVL.

This chain links TRBV6-6 with TRBJ1-2; D not certain. This CDR3 has 15 residues. Trimming took 7 bases from V and 3 from J, leaving 18 bases between them. Germline V gene lookup returns CDR1 MNHNY and CDR2 SVGAGI (reference sequence). The CDR3, as DNA: TGTGCCAGCACCCCGGACCCACTGACCCACTATGGCTACACCTTC. Protein product: CASTPDPLTHYGYTF.

This clonotype was detected ten times or more. The chain is built from TRBV7-6 and TRBJ1-1; D is unresolved. The CDR3 has 14 residues. Looked up from germline, CDR1 is SGHVS and CDR2 is FNYEAQ. V lost 5 bases and J lost 1, with 11 bases in between. The CDR3 protein is CASSQRTENTEAFF. The CDR3, as DNA: TGTGCCAGCAGCCAAAGGACGGAGAACACTGAAGCTTTCTTT.

This clonotype has only a few counts. The chain recombines TRBV11-2 with TRBJ1-2, with unresolved D. The CDR3 extends over 14 amino acids. The V and J ends lost 0 bases and 5 bases respectively, with 10 bases between them. The V gene's germline CDR1 is SGHAT and CDR2 FQNNGV. CDR3 sequence (DNA): TGTGCCAGCAGCTTAGATATCAGACTTTATGGCTACACCTTC. It translates to CASSLDIRLYGYTF.

V is TRBV2 and J is TRBJ1-2; D remains unclear. The V and J ends lost 0 bases and 4 bases respectively, with 9 bases between them. The length of the CDR3 is 14 residues. The V gene's germline CDR1 is SNHLY and CDR2 FYNNEI. CDR3 in amino acids: CASSEAQSVYGYTF. CDR3 DNA sequence: TGTGCCAGCAGTGAAGCGCAGTCAGTCTATGGCTACACCTTC.

The J gene is TRBJ2-5, the V gene TRBV5-4, with 7 bases aligning to TRBD1. This CDR3 has 15 amino acids. The V gene's germline CDR1 is SGHNT and CDR2 YYREEE (reference sequence). V gave up 2 bases and J gave up 5 bases; unmatched junction bases: 9. The CDR3 sequence: CASSFPGQETETQYF. The CDR3 DNA is TGTGCCAGCAGCTTCCCCGGACAGGAGACGGAGACCCAGTACTTC.

Comment on this clonotype: This may stem from a read error, because a much larger clone lies one nucleotide away. The chain is built from TRBV7-2 and TRBJ2-5; TRBD2 aligns across 15 bases. V lost 6 bases to trimming and J lost 5 bases; unmatched junction nucleotides: 13. This CDR3 is built from 18 residues. In germline, CDR1 is SGHTA, CDR2 FQGNSA. The CDR3 reads CASRPGGLAGGGIETQYF. Here the CDR3 DNA reads TGTGCCAGCAGGCCAGGGGGACTAGCGGGAGGCGGGATCGAGACCCAGTACTTC.

The chain is built from TRBV5-1 and TRBJ2-3, with D maybe TRBD2 (6 bases). This CDR3 is built from 14 residues. V dropped 4 bases and J dropped 6 bases, with 15 bases sitting between them. Per the germline V gene, CDR1 is SGHRS and CDR2 is YFSETQ. CDR3 protein: CASSRNGGGDTQYF. CDR3 coding DNA: TGCGCCAGCAGCCGGAACGGGGGTGGCGATACGCAGTATTTT.

The V call is TRBV29-1, the J call TRBJ2-5; D tentatively fits TRBD1 or TRBD2 (7 bases each). The germline V and J ends were trimmed by 6 bases and 5 bases, with 13 bases remaining between them. CDR1 SQVTM and CDR2 ANQGSEA come from the germline V gene. The CDR3 is 12 residues long. The CDR3 protein is CSVQGGLETQYF. The CDR3 region has the DNA TGCAGCGTCCAGGGGGGGCTGGAGACCCAGTACTTC.

This clonotype was seen a few times. The chain recombines TRBV23-1 with TRBJ2-1; D is ambiguous. Being an ORF, TRBV23-1 has a function that is uncertain. V dropped 11 bases and J dropped 0 bases, with 23 bases sitting between them. This CDR3 region has 17 residues. CDR3 protein: CAGWAVRISSSYNEQFF. The CDR3 coding sequence is TGCGCCGGTTGGGCGGTGCGAATCTCGAGCTCCTACAATGAGCAGTTCTTC.

This clonotype appeared once. Given a much more abundant clone one base away, this may be a read error. The chain carries TRBV7-2 and TRBJ2-6, with unresolved D. The V end lost 9 bases, the J end lost 0 bases, and 9 bases lay between the germline ends. The germline V gene has CDR1 SGHTA and CDR2 FQGNSA. CDR3 length: 14 amino acids. Here the CDR3 DNA reads TGTGCCAGAACTAAAGTCTCTGGGGCCAACGTCCTGACTTTC. Translating gives CARTKVSGANVLTF.

This clonotype was detected only a few times. The rearrangement links TRBV11-2 to TRBJ2-5; 8 positions agree with TRBD2. Germline V gene sequence: CDR1 SGHAT, CDR2 FQNNGV. J gave up 5 bases and V 5 bases, and 10 bases lay outside the gene matches. The length of the CDR3 is 15 residues. CDR3 nucleotide sequence: TGTGCCAGCAGCGTTCAGCGGGGGCCCAGGGAGACCCAGTACTTC. Translating gives CASSVQRGPRETQYF.

This clonotype was counted at least ten times. V and J are TRBV7-2 and TRBJ2-4, with D maybe TRBD2 (6 bases). This CDR3 is built from 13 residues. CDR1 is SGHTA and CDR2 is FQGNSA in the germline V gene. V lost 3 bases, J lost 6 bases, and 9 bases lay in between. Here the CDR3 reads CASSLEGLNIQYF. CDR3 in DNA: TGTGCCAGCAGCTTGGAGGGACTAAACATTCAGTACTTC.

This clonotype was counted a few times. The V gene is TRBV15, the J gene TRBJ1-5; D may be TRBD1 (5 bases). CDR3 length equals 15 residues. Germline assignment: CDR1 LNHNV and CDR2 YYDKDF (reference sequence). Trimming left V 1 base short and J 5 bases short, with 12 bases between. The CDR3 DNA reads as TGTGCCACCAGCAGAGGACAGACTCTAGATCAGCCCCAGCATTTT. Protein sequence: CATSRGQTLDQPQHF.

This clonotype was detected only a few times. The J gene is TRBJ2-5, the V gene TRBV7-9; D is unresolved. V was shortened by 1 base and J by 5 bases, with 14 bases between the two germline ends. This CDR3 has 15 residues. Per the germline V gene, CDR1 is SEHNR and CDR2 is FQNEAQ (reference sequence). In DNA form, the CDR3 reads TGTGCCAGCAGCTTAGGCCCCCTAGTGCGGGAGACCCAGTACTTC. Residues: CASSLGPLVRETQYF.

The table lists this clonotype with a few counts. The chain couples TRBV27 to TRBJ2-3; no clear D gene. V was pared by 4 bases and J by 3 bases, with 8 bases between. Germline V gives CDR1 MNHEY, CDR2 SMNVEV (reference sequence). The CDR3 contains 13 residues. The CDR3 nucleotides read TGTGCCAGCAGTTATGTTGGGACAGATACGCAGTATTTT. It specifies CASSYVGTDTQYF.

The chain carries TRBV11-2 and TRBJ2-7; weak D call: TRBD2 (6 bases). V gave up 5 bases and J gave up 3 bases, with 17 bases separating them. This CDR3 comprises 15 residues. The V gene's germline CDR1 is SGHAT and CDR2 FQNNGV. The CDR3 region is CASSPNRDWNYEQYF. The CDR3 DNA sequence: TGTGCCAGCAGCCCCAATAGGGACTGGAACTACGAGCAGTACTTC.

The chain joins TRBV20-1 to TRBJ1-6; D is unresolved. Germline values: CDR1 DFQATT, CDR2 SNEGSKA (reference sequence). The V gene lost 3 bases and the J gene lost 3 bases, with 15 bases spanning the gap. CDR3 length equals 16 residues. DNA for the CDR3: TGCAGTGCTAGGTTGGCTCAACAAAACTATAATTCACCCCTCCACTTT. Translation: CSARLAQQNYNSPLHF.

A few counts support this clonotype. DNA of the CDR3: TGCGCCAGCAGCCAAGACCAGAGGGACTACCGCGATACGCAGTATTTT. It codes for CASSQDQRDYRDTQYF. The chain carries TRBV4-1 and TRBJ2-3; TRBD2 matches 7 bases. The germline gives CDR1 MGHRA, CDR2 YSYEKL. Trimming at V came to 0 bases and at J to 6 bases, leaving 9 bases not matched to a gene. This CDR3 has 16 residues.

This clonotype was seen a few times. V and J are TRBV19 and TRBJ2-7; 7 bases fit TRBD2. Germline V CDR1 and CDR2: LNHDA, SQIVND (reference sequence). The ends lost 3 bases at V and 5 bases at J; junction bases unmatched: 1. The CDR3 length is 12 residues. CDR3 residues: CASSMGGNEQYF. CDR3 DNA sequence: TGTGCCAGTAGTATGGGGGGGAACGAGCAGTACTTC.

The gene calls are TRBV29-1 and TRBJ1-5, with TRBD1 as a possible D gene (6 bases). This CDR3 contains 13 residues. Germline CDR1 SQVTM, CDR2 ANQGSEA. V was clipped by 4 bases and J by 7 bases, with 14 bases between them. Here the CDR3 DNA reads TGCAGCGTTGCAACAGGGTCACGCCAGCCCCAGCATTTT. Translation gives CSVATGSRQPQHF.